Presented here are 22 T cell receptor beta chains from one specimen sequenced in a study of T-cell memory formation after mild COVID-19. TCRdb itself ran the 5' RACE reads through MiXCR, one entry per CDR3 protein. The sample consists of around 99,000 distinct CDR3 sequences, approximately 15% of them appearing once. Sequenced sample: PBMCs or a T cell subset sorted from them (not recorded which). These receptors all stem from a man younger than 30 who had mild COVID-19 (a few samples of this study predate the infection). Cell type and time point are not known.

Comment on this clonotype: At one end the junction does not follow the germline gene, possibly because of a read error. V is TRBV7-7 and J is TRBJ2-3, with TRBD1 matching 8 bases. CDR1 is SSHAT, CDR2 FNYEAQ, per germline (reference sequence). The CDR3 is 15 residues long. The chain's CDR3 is CASSLGQGRTDTQYF. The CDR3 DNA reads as TGTGCTAGCAGCTTAGGACAGGGAAGGACAGATACGCAGTATTTT.

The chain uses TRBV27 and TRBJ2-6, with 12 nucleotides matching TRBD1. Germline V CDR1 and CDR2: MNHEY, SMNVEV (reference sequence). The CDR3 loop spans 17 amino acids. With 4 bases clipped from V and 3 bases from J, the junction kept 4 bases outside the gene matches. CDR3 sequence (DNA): TGTGCCAGCAGTTCGGGACAGGGGGCTTATGGGGCCAACGTCCTGACTTTC. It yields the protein CASSSGQGAYGANVLTF.

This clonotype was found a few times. CDR3 region: CALRTDLNTEAFF. The CDR3 nucleotides are TGTGCCCTCCGGACAGACTTGAACACTGAAGCTTTCTTT. This chain links TRBV7-9 with TRBJ1-1, with a weak D call TRBD1 (6 bases). CDR3 size: 13 residues. Trimming pared 11 bases from V and 0 bases from J, leaving 13 bases between. The germline CDR1 and CDR2 sequences are SEHNR and FQNEAQ (reference sequence).

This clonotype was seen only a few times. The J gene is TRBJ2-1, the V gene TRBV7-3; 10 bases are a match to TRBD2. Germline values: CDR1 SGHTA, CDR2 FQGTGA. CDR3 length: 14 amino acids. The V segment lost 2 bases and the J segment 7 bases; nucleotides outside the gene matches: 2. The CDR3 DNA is TGTGCCAGCAGCTTAGGGGGACTAGCGAATGAGCAGTTCTTC. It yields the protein CASSLGGLANEQFF.

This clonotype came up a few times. CDR3 in DNA: TGTGCCAGCAGCTTCGGGGGGATTAGGGCCCAGCATTTT. Translated: CASSFGGIRAQHF. The chain employs TRBV7-2 and TRBJ1-5, with a tentative D call TRBD1 (5 bases). The CDR3 sequence is 13 residues long. V gave up 3 bases and J gave up 11 bases, with 14 bases separating them. Germline V CDR1 and CDR2: SGHTA, FQGNSA.

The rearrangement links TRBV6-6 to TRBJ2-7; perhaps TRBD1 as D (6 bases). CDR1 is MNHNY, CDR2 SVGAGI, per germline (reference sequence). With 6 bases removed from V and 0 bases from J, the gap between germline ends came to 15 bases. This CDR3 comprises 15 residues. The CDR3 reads CASRPTGIHSYEQYV. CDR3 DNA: TGTGCCAGCAGACCGACAGGAATCCACTCCTACGAGCAGTACGTC.

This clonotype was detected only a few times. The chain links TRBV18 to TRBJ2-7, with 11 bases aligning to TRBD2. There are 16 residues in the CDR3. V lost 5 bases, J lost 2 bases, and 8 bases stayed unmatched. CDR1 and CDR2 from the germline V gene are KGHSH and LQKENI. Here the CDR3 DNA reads TGTGCCAGCTCATTACCGGGACTAGCGGCAACCTACGAGCAGTACTTC. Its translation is CASSLPGLAATYEQYF.

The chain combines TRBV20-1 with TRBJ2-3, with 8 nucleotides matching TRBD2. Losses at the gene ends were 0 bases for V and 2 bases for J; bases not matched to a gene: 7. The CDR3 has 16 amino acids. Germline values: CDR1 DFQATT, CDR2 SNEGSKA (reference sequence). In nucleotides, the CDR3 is TGCAGTGCTAGAGATTCCCGGGGGGGATTCACAGATACGCAGTATTTT. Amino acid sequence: CSARDSRGGFTDTQYF.

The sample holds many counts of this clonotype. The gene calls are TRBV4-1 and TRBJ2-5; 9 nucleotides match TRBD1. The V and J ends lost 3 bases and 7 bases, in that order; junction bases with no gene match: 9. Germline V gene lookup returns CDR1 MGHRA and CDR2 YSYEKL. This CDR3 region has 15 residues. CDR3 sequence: CASSQAGTGTWTQYF. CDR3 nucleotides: TGCGCCAGCAGCCAGGCGGGGACAGGGACGTGGACCCAGTACTTC.

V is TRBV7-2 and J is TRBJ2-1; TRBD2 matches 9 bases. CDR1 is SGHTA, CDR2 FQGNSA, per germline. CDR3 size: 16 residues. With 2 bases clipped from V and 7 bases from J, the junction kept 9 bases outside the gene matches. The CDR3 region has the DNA TGTGCCAGCAGCTTAATCGGCGGGGGGGCCCGGAATGAGCAGTTCTTC. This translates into CASSLIGGGARNEQFF.

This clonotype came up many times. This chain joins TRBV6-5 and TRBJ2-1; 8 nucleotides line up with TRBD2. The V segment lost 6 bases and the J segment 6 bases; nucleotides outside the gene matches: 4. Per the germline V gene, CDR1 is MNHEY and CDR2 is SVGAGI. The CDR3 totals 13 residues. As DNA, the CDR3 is TGTGCCAGCAGCCCCGGGGGGGGCAATGAGCAGTTCTTC. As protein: CASSPGGGNEQFF.

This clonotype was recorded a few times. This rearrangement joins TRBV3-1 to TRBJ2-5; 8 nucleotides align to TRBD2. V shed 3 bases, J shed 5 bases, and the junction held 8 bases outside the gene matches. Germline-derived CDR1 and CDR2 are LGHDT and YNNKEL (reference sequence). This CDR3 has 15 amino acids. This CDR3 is CASSHTGLAGETQYF. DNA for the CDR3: TGTGCCAGCAGCCACACGGGGTTAGCGGGGGAGACCCAGTACTTC.

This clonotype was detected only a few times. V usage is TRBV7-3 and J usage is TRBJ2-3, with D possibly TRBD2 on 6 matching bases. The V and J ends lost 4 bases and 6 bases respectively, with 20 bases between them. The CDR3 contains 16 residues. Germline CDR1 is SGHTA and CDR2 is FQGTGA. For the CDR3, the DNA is TGTGCCAGCAGCTACTCCGGGACTCCTGCCGGGGATACGCAGTATTTT. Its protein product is CASSYSGTPAGDTQYF.

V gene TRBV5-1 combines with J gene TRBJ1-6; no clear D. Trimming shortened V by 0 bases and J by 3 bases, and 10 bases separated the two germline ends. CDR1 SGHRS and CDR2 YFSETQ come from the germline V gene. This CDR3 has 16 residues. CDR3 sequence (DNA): TGCGCCAGCAGCTTGGCCGGCGGGTACTATAATTCACCCCTCCACTTT. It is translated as CASSLAGGYYNSPLHF.

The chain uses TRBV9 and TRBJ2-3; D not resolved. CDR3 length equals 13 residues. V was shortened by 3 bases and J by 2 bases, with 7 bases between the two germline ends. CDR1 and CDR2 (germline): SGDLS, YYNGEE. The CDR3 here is CASSGESTDTQYF. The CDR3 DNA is TGTGCCAGCAGCGGCGAGTCCACAGATACGCAGTATTTT.

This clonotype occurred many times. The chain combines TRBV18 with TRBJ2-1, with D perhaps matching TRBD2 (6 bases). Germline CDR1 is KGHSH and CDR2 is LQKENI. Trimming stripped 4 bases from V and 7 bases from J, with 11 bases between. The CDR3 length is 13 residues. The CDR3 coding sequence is TGTGCCAGCTCACTAAATGGAGGGAATGAGCAGTTCTTC. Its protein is CASSLNGGNEQFF.

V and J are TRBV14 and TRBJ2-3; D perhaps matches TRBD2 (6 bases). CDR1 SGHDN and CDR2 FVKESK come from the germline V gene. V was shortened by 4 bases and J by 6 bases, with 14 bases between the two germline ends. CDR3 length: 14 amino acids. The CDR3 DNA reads TGTGCCAGCAGCCCCCTCGGGACTCGCGATACGCAGTATTTT. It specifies CASSPLGTRDTQYF.

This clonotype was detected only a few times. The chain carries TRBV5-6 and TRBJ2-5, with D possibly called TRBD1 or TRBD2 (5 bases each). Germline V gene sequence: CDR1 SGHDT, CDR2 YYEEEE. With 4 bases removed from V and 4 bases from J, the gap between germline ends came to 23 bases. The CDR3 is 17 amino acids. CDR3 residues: CASSQDGKGLGGETQYF. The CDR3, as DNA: TGTGCCAGCAGCCAGGACGGAAAGGGGCTCGGAGGAGAGACCCAGTACTTC. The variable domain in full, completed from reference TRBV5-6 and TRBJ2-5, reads DAGVTQSPTHLIKTRGQQVTLRCSPKSGHDTVSWYQQALGQGPQFIFQYYEEEERQRGNFPDRFSGHQFPNYSSELNVNALLLGDSALYLCASSQDGKGLGGETQYFGPGTRLLVL.

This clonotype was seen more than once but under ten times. The CDR3: CASSLLEDGNSPLHF. The DNA for the CDR3 is TGTGCCAGCAGTTTACTCGAGGACGGGAATTCACCCCTCCACTTT. This chain connects TRBV6-6 to TRBJ1-6; no reliable D call. CDR3 size: 15 residues. Between the trimmed V and J ends, which lost 4 bases and 7 bases, there was a span of 14 bases. Germline-derived CDR1 and CDR2 are MNHNY and SVGAGI (reference sequence).

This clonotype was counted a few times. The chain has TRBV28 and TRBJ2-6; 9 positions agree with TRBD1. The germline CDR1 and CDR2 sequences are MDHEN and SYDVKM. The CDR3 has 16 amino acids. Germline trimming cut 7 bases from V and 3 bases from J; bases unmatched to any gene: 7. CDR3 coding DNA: TGTGCCAGCACCGGGACAGGGTTCATTGGGGCCAACGTCCTGACTTTC. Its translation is CASTGTGFIGANVLTF.

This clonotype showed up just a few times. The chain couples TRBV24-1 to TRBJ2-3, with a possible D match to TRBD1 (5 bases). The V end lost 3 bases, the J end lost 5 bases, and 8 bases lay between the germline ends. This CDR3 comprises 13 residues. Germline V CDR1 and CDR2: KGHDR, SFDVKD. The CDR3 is CATSDLQEDTQYF. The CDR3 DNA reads TGTGCCACCAGTGATCTACAGGAAGATACGCAGTATTTT.

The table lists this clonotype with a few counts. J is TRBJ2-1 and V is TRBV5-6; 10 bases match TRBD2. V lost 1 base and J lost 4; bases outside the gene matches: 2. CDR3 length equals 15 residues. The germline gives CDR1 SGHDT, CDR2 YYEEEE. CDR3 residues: CASSLLLAGYNEQFF. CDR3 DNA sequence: TGTGCCAGCAGCTTGTTACTAGCGGGGTACAATGAGCAGTTCTTC. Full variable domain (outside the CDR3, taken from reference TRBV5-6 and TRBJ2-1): DAGVTQSPTHLIKTRGQQVTLRCSPKSGHDTVSWYQQALGQGPQFIFQYYEEEERQRGNFPDRFSGHQFPNYSSELNVNALLLGDSALYLCASSLLLAGYNEQFFGPGTRLTVL.